This T cell receptor beta chain was captured by sequencing in a study of lymphopenia after photon versus proton radiotherapy. Only in-frame clones appear in the TCRdb table, and some are missing; sequencing was by immunoSEQ multiplex PCR. The sample lists about 45,000 clones, 85% seen once, with approximately 2.1% in the top ten. This CDR3 spans 15 amino acids. Germline V gene sequence: CDR1 LNHDA, CDR2 SQIVND (reference sequence). V shed 3 bases and J shed 2 bases, with 11 bases lying between them. This rearrangement joins TRBV19 to TRBJ1-5; unclear D gene. The clonotype originates from a man aged 35 to 55 with gastric cancer. The starting material was peripheral blood, obtained from a patient treated with photon-based radiotherapy. Here the CDR3 DNA reads TGTGCCAGTAGTATTCGGACCCTAGGCAATCAGCCCCAGCATTTT. The encoded protein is CASSIRTLGNQPQHF.